Reported below is one T cell receptor beta chain. The antigen remains unidentified. Generated by immunoSEQ multiplex PCR, the TCRdb table keeps only in-frame clones and is missing some. The sample contains 1,300 to 1,500 clones, approximately 23% of which appear only once. The record originates from a study of T cells in localized non-small cell lung cancer. Findings and limits, study-wide: Longer overall survival was seen with higher T cell density measured in blood. Tumor showed lower T cell clonality than uninvolved adjacent lung, where it was highest. There were a median around 59 of the top 100 tumor clones appearing in adjacent lung.

The V gene end was trimmed by 1 base and the J gene end by 0 bases; junction bases not matched to a gene: 8. CDR3 length: 17 residues. Germline V lookup: CDR1 SGHRS, CDR2 YFSETQ. The specimen comprised normal lung tissue next to the tumor, sampled before any cancer treatment. This receptor was identified in a male donor aged 60 or over with stage III squamous cell lung carcinoma. The rearrangement links TRBV5-1 to TRBJ1-1; TRBD1 aligns across 8 bases. The chain's CDR3 is CASSLFWTGQMNTEAFF. The CDR3 DNA sequence: TGCGCCAGCAGCTTGTTTTGGACAGGGCAGATGAACACTGAAGCTTTCTTT.